The clone carrying this TCR beta chain was detected only a few times. The antigen is not known. This sample was included in a study of blood T cells in healthy people across ages. Regarding the study as a whole: Per million T cells, TCR beta diversity dropped roughly linearly as age increased.

CDR1 DFQATT and CDR2 SNEGSKA come from the germline V gene (reference sequence). V lost 6 bases to trimming and J lost 8 bases, with 19 bases between them. The CDR3 runs to 13 residues. The use of a sample-barcoded 5' primer and a J-beta primer mix characterized a second PCR of roughly 6 to 12 cycles. TCRdb itself ran the 5' RACE reads through MiXCR, one entry per CDR3 protein. This table holds some 900,000 distinct CDR3 sequences, under 50% found once. Material: blood. The rearrangement joins TRBV20-1 to TRBJ1-2; weak D call: TRBD1 (6 bases). The origin of this receptor is a man under 40 in good health. The CDR3 bases are TGCAGTGCCTCACAGGGATCTGCTTTCGGCTACACCTTC. Its protein product is CSASQGSAFGYTF.